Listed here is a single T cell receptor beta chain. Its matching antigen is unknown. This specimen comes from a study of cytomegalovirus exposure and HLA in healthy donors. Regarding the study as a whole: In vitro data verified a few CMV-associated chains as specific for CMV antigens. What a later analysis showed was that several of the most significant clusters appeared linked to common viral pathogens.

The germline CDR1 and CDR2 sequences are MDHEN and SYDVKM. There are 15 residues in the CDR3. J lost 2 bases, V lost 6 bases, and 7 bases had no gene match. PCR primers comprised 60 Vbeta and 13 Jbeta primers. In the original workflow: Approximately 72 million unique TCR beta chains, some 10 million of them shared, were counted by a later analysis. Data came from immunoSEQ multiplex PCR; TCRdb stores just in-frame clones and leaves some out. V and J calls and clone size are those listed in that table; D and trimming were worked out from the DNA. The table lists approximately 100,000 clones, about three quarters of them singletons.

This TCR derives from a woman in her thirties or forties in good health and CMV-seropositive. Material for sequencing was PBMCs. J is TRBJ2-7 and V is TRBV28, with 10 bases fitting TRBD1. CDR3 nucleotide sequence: TGTGCCAGCAGGCCCCGGGACAGGGGTCCCTACGAGCAGTACTTC. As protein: CASRPRDRGPYEQYF. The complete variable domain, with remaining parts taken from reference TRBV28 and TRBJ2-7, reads DVKVTQSSRYLVKRTGEKVFLECVQDMDHENMFWYRQDPGLGLRLIYFSYDVKMKEKGDIPEGYSVSREKKERFSLILESASTNQTSMYLCASRPRDRGPYEQYFGPGTRLTVT.